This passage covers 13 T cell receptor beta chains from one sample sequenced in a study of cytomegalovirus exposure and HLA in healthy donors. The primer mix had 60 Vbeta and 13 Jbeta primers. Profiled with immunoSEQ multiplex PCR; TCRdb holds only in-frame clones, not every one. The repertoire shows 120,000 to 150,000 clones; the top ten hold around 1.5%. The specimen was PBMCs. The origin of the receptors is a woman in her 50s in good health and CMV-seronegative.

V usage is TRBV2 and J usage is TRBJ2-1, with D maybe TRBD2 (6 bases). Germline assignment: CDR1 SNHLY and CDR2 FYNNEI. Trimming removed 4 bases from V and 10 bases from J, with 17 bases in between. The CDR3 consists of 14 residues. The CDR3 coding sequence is TGTGCCAGCAGTGGAGTGCGACTAGTCGGGGAGCAGTTCTTC. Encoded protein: CASSGVRLVGEQFF.

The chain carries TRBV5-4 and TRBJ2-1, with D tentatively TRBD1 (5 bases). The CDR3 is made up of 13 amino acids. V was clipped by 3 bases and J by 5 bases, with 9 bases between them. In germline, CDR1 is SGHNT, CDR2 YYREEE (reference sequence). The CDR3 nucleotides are TGTGCCAGCAGCTCCCGACAGAACAATGAGCAGTTCTTC. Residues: CASSSRQNNEQFF.

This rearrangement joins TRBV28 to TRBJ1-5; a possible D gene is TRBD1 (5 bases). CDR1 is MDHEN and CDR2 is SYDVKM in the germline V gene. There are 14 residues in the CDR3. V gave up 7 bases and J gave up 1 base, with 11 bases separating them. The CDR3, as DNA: TGTGCCAGCACCCAGGGTTGGAGCAATCAGCCCCAGCATTTT. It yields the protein CASTQGWSNQPQHF.

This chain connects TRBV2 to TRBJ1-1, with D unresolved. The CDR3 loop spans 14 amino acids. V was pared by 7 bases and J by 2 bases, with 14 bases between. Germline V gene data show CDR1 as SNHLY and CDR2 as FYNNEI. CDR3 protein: CASITFGHNTEAFF. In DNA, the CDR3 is TGTGCCAGCATAACGTTTGGCCATAACACTGAAGCTTTCTTT.

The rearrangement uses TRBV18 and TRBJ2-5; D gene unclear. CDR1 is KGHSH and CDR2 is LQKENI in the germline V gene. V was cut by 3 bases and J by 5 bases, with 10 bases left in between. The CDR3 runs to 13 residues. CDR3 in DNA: TGTGCCAGCTCACCGAACTTCGGGGAGACCCAGTACTTC. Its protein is CASSPNFGETQYF.

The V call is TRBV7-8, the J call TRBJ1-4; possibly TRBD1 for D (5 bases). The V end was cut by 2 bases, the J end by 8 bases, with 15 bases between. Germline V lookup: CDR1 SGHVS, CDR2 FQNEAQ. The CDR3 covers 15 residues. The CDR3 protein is CASSLRAGPKEKLFF. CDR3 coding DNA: TGTGCCAGCAGCTTAAGGGCAGGGCCGAAGGAAAAACTGTTTTTT. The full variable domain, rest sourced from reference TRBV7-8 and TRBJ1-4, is GAGVSQSPRYKVAKRGQDVALRCDPISGHVSLFWYQQALGQGPEFLTYFQNEAQLDKSGLPSDRFFAERPEGSVSTLKIQRTQQEDSAVYLCASSLRAGPKEKLFFGSGTQLSVL.

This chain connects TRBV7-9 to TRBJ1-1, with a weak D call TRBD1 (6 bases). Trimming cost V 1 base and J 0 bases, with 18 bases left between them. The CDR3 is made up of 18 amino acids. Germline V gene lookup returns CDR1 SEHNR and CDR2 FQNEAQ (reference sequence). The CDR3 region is CASSLEMTGIFMNTEAFF. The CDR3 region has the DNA TGTGCCAGCAGCTTAGAGATGACAGGCATCTTTATGAACACTGAAGCTTTCTTT.

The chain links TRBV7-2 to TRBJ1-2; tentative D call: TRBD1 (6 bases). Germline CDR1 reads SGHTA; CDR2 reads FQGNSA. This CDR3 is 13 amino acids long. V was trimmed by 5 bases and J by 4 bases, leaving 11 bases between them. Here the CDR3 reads CASSQTGTYGYTF. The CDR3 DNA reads TGTGCCAGCAGCCAAACAGGGACCTATGGCTACACCTTC.

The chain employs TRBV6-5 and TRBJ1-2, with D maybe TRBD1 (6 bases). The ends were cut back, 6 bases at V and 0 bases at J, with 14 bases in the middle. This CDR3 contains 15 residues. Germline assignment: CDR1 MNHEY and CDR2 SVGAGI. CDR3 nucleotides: TGTGCCAGCAGCCCTAGGGGGGGGCCTAACTATGGCTACACCTTC. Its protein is CASSPRGGPNYGYTF.

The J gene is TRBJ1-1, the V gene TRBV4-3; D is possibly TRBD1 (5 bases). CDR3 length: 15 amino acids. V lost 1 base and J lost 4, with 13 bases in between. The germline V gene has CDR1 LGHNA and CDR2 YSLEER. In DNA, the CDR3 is TGCGCCAGCAGCCAAGCCGGGGGGGATACCACTGAAGCTTTCTTT. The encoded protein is CASSQAGGDTTEAFF.

The CDR3 DNA sequence: TGTGCCAGCAGTCCCGGGGTAGCGGGAGGGATTCAGTACTTC. Translation gives CASSPGVAGGIQYF. The chain links TRBV2 to TRBJ2-4, with 11 nucleotides matching TRBD2. Germline V gene sequence: CDR1 SNHLY, CDR2 FYNNEI. The V gene end was trimmed by 5 bases and the J gene end by 10 bases; junction bases not matched to a gene: 7. This CDR3 has 14 residues.

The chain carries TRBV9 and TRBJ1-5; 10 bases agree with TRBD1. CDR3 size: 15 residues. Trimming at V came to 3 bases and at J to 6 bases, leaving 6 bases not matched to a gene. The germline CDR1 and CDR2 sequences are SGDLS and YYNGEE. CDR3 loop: CASSGPGTGVQPQHF. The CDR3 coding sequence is TGTGCCAGCAGCGGCCCTGGGACAGGGGTTCAGCCCCAGCATTTT.

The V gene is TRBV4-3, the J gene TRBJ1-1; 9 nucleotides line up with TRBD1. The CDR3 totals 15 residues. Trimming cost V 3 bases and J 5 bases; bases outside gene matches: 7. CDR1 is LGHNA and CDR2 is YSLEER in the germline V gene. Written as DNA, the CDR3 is TGCGCCAGCAGCCAGGTACAGGGGGCAGGGACTGAAGCTTTCTTT. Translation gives CASSQVQGAGTEAFF.